Shown below are 22 T cell receptor beta chains from a single sample sequenced in a study of blood T cell repertoires in COVID-19. Assay used: immunoSEQ multiplex PCR; TCRdb lists only in-frame clones, some missing. The data hold under 350,000 clones, with 70% to 90% observed a single time. What was sequenced was peripheral blood. These receptors all come from a man younger than 35 with active or convalescent COVID-19.

V is TRBV29-1 and J is TRBJ2-1; 7 nucleotides line up with TRBD2. The germline V gene encodes CDR1 SQVTM and CDR2 ANQGSEA. V was pared by 7 bases and J by 5 bases, with 14 bases of the junction left unmatched. The CDR3 runs 15 residues. CDR3 DNA sequence: TGCAGCGCCAAACGGATCGCGGGAGCCCACAATGAGCAGTTCTTC. Translation gives CSAKRIAGAHNEQFF.

The rearrangement links TRBV6-5 to TRBJ2-1; the D gene is possibly TRBD1 (6 bases). CDR3 length: 12 residues. Germline CDR1 reads MNHEY; CDR2 reads SVGAGI. Trimming pared 6 bases from V and 10 bases from J, leaving 13 bases between. The CDR3 sequence: CASSPTGMEQFF. As DNA, the CDR3 is TGTGCCAGCAGCCCAACAGGGATGGAGCAGTTCTTC.

The chain joins TRBV11-2 to TRBJ1-1; 7 nucleotides line up with TRBD1. Germline V lookup: CDR1 SGHAT, CDR2 FQNNGV. This CDR3 has 14 amino acids. The trim removed 6 bases at V and 7 bases at J, leaving 11 bases unmatched. The CDR3 protein is CASSSNRGRGEAFF. The CDR3 DNA follows: TGTGCCAGCAGTTCAAACAGGGGCCGGGGTGAAGCTTTCTTT.

The chain has TRBV28 and TRBJ1-1, with 10 bases identical to TRBD1. This CDR3 is built from 15 residues. Germline CDR1 is MDHEN and CDR2 is SYDVKM. V was pared by 1 base and J by 7 bases, with 6 bases of the junction left unmatched. The CDR3, as DNA: TGTGCCAGCAGTTTATTCGGGACAGGGGTTCGTGAAGCTTTCTTT. Protein: CASSLFGTGVREAFF.

The rearrangement joins TRBV28 to TRBJ1-4, with no clear D. Germline V gene sequence: CDR1 MDHEN, CDR2 SYDVKM. V was trimmed by 2 bases and J by 4 bases, leaving 8 bases between them. The CDR3 consists of 14 residues. As DNA, the CDR3 is TGTGCCAGCAGTTTAATACAGTTTAATGAAAAACTGTTTTTT. It yields the protein CASSLIQFNEKLFF.

The rearrangement joins TRBV19 to TRBJ2-6; D not resolved. The CDR3 is 17 amino acids. The germline V gene encodes CDR1 LNHDA and CDR2 SQIVND (reference sequence). Trimming removed 7 bases from V and 0 bases from J, with 16 bases in between. The CDR3 reads CASIPSWASSGANVLTF. In DNA, the CDR3 is TGTGCCAGTATCCCCTCGTGGGCAAGCTCTGGGGCCAACGTCCTGACTTTC.

The chain combines TRBV5-1 with TRBJ2-1, with TRBD1 matching 8 bases. This CDR3 comprises 15 residues. Germline V gene data show CDR1 as SGHRS and CDR2 as YFSETQ. The V gene end was trimmed by 3 bases and the J gene end by 1 base; junction bases not matched to a gene: 3. CDR3 in amino acids: CASSSTGESYNEQFF. CDR3 coding DNA: TGCGCCAGCAGCTCGACAGGGGAATCCTACAATGAGCAGTTCTTC. Drawing the rest from reference TRBV5-1 and TRBJ2-1, the complete variable domain is KAGVTQTPRYLIKTRGQQVTLSCSPISGHRSVSWYQQTPGQGLQFLFEYFSETQRNKGNFPGRFSGRQFSNSRSEMNVSTLELGDSALYLCASSSTGESYNEQFFGPGTRLTVL.

V is TRBV12-5 and J is TRBJ2-1, with 7 bases fitting TRBD2. After removal of 0 bases from V and 8 bases from J, the junction contained 7 bases not matched to a gene. Germline CDR1 is LGHNT and CDR2 is FRNRAP. The CDR3 is 15 amino acids. CDR3 amino acids: CASGLVLGGSHEQFF. In nucleotides, the CDR3 is TGTGCTAGTGGTTTGGTCCTGGGCGGGAGCCATGAGCAGTTCTTC.

V usage is TRBV3-1 (or the pseudogene TRBV3-2) and J usage is TRBJ2-1; D might be TRBD2 (5 bases). V lost 3 bases to trimming and J lost 7 bases, with 16 bases between them. This CDR3 region has 15 residues. Germline V gene data show CDR1 as LGHDT and CDR2 as YNNKEL (reference sequence). CDR3 sequence: CASSHSEGVLNEQFF. The CDR3 DNA follows: TGTGCCAGCAGCCATAGTGAGGGAGTCTTGAATGAGCAGTTCTTC.

The chain employs TRBV7-3 and TRBJ1-2; 8 bases line up with TRBD1. CDR3 length equals 12 residues. After removal of 5 bases from V and 8 bases from J, the junction contained 4 bases not matched to a gene. Germline loops: CDR1 SGHTA, CDR2 FQGTGA. CDR3 DNA sequence: TGTGCCAGCAGCCTTGGACAGGGAGGCTACACCTTC. Amino acids: CASSLGQGGYTF.

This chain joins TRBV3-1 (or the pseudogene TRBV3-2) and TRBJ2-7; possible D gene TRBD2, 5 bases. There are 17 residues in the CDR3. V lost 1 base, J lost 6 bases, and 22 bases lay in between. Germline V lookup: CDR1 LGHDT, CDR2 YNNKEL (reference sequence). The CDR3 reads CASSQGLVASWRSEQYF. The CDR3 region has the DNA TGTGCCAGCAGCCAAGGGTTAGTGGCTAGCTGGAGGAGCGAGCAGTACTTC.

This clone was seen a handful of times. V and J are TRBV24-1 and TRBJ2-7, with a possible D match to TRBD1 (6 bases). Germline CDR1 reads KGHDR; CDR2 reads SFDVKD. Trimming shortened V by 4 bases and J by 5 bases, and 14 bases separated the two germline ends. This CDR3 is built from 14 residues. CDR3: CATSDPDRSHEQYF. CDR3 nucleotides: TGTGCCACCAGTGACCCAGACAGGTCCCACGAGCAGTACTTC.

The chain links TRBV3-1 (or the pseudogene TRBV3-2) to TRBJ2-5, with 11 nucleotides matching TRBD2. The V gene end was trimmed by 3 bases and the J gene end by 5 bases; junction bases not matched to a gene: 14. The CDR3 has 18 amino acids. Germline CDR1 LGHDT, CDR2 YNNKEL (reference sequence). This CDR3 is CASSHPGVAGGPGETQYF. The CDR3 DNA is TGTGCCAGCAGCCACCCTGGGGTAGCGGGAGGGCCTGGTGAGACCCAGTACTTC.

The V call is TRBV11-3, the J call TRBJ1-6, with D possibly being TRBD1 (6 bases). V dropped 0 bases and J dropped 6 bases, with 15 bases sitting between them. The CDR3 contains 17 residues. CDR1 is SGHNT and CDR2 is YENEEA in the germline V gene. The CDR3 spells CASSLDAGGASNSPLHF. The CDR3 region has the DNA TGTGCCAGCAGCTTAGATGCTGGGGGGGCGAGTAATTCACCCCTCCACTTT.

The chain combines TRBV5-1 with TRBJ1-4; 7 bases align to TRBD1. The V gene's germline CDR1 is SGHRS and CDR2 YFSETQ. This CDR3 spans 17 amino acids. The trim removed 2 bases at V and 1 base at J, leaving 8 bases unmatched. The CDR3 nucleotides read TGCGCCAGCAGCTTCCGAGAGGGGGCGGGAACTAATGAAAAACTGTTTTTT. This codes for CASSFREGAGTNEKLFF.

In its sample, this clone was seen many times. Distinct nucleotide sequences in the sample also encode this CDR3. V is TRBV4-2 and J is TRBJ2-7; TRBD2 agrees at 11 bases. Trimming cost V 0 bases and J 0 bases; bases outside gene matches: 1. CDR1 is LGHNA, CDR2 YNFKEQ, per germline. This CDR3 comprises 16 residues. The CDR3 region is CASSQDGTSGSYEQYF. CDR3 DNA sequence: TGTGCCAGCAGCCAAGATGGGACTAGCGGCTCCTACGAGCAGTACTTC.

The V call is TRBV5-4, the J call TRBJ2-5; D remains ambiguous. This CDR3 has 12 amino acids. Germline-derived CDR1 and CDR2 are SGHNT and YYREEE (reference sequence). Trimming left V 2 bases short and J 4 bases short, with 6 bases between. CDR3: CASSFSVETQYF. Here the CDR3 DNA reads TGTGCCAGCAGCTTTTCCGTAGAGACCCAGTACTTC. The whole variable domain, filled in from reference TRBV5-4 and TRBJ2-5, reads ETGVTQSPTHLIKTRGQQVTLRCSSQSGHNTVSWYQQALGQGPQFIFQYYREEENGRGNFPPRFSGLQFPNYSSELNVNALELDDSALYLCASSFSVETQYFGPGTRLLVL.

V usage is TRBV2 and J usage is TRBJ1-6, with 9 bases identical to TRBD1. The V gene's germline CDR1 is SNHLY and CDR2 FYNNEI. V lost 10 bases, J lost 7 bases, and 8 bases stayed unmatched. CDR3 length: 14 residues. The CDR3 DNA is TGTGCCACCCGGCGGACAGGGGACAATTCACCCCTCCACTTT. Protein product: CATRRTGDNSPLHF.

The gene calls are TRBV15 and TRBJ1-5, with no clear D. The V gene's germline CDR1 is LNHNV and CDR2 YYDKDF (reference sequence). The CDR3 loop spans 14 amino acids. Trimming stripped 6 bases from V and 3 bases from J, with 12 bases between. In nucleotides, the CDR3 is TGTGCCACCAGTCTGCAGGTACACAATCAGCCCCAGCATTTT. It yields the protein CATSLQVHNQPQHF.

About this clone itself: A read error may produce the germline difference seen at one junction end. The CDR3 is CASSRTTGTYNEQFF. CDR3 DNA: TGTGCCAGTAGCCGTACCACAGGTACTTACAATGAGCAGTTCTTC. The V call is TRBV3-1 (or the pseudogene TRBV3-2), the J call TRBJ2-1; possibly TRBD1 for D (5 bases). This CDR3 region has 15 residues. Germline V gene sequence: CDR1 LGHDT, CDR2 YNNKEL (reference sequence).

The chain combines TRBV6-2 or TRBV6-3 with TRBJ1-2; D remains ambiguous. The germline gives CDR1 MNHEY, CDR2 SVGEGT. Trimming left V 2 bases short and J 6 bases short, with 10 bases between. This CDR3 comprises 13 residues. Written as DNA, the CDR3 is TGTGCCAGCAGTTACACACGGGTCGATGGCTACACCTTC. Protein: CASSYTRVDGYTF.

V usage is TRBV28 and J usage is TRBJ1-4; the match to TRBD1 covers 10 bases. Germline values: CDR1 MDHEN, CDR2 SYDVKM. This CDR3 contains 16 residues. Unmatched junction bases numbered 8, after V lost 7 bases and J lost 3 bases. The CDR3 here is CASKGQGGRSNEKLFF. CDR3 nucleotides: TGTGCCAGCAAAGGACAGGGGGGGAGGTCTAATGAAAAACTGTTTTTT.